The sequence of this TCR beta chain was determined in a study of T cell responses to AZD1222 COVID-19 vaccine. Study-wide results and limits: Receipt of two AZD1222 doses was followed by a rise in Spike-specific TCR breadth and depth. Unmutated variant regions are reportedly targeted by nearly half of spike-specific TCRs.

As to this clone: The antigen is unknown. The sample contains more than one DNA sequence encoding this CDR3.

The V end lost 0 bases, the J end lost 4 bases, and 3 bases lay between the germline ends. Germline CDR1 is GTSNPN and CDR2 is SVGIG (reference sequence). CDR3 size: 11 residues. Sequenced by immunoSEQ multiplex PCR; TCRdb stores in-frame clones only, minus some. Of 110,000 to 150,000 clones listed, roughly 92% are singletons. This clonotype was obtained from an adult in good health. This rearrangement joins TRBV30 to TRBJ2-5; D ambiguous. The sequencing used peripheral blood, collected on day 0 of AZD1222 vaccination. The CDR3 nucleotides read TGTGCCTGGAGTGTACTAGAGACCCAGTACTTC. Translation gives CAWSVLETQYF.